The 12 T cell receptor beta chains below were found in one sample sequenced in a study of circulating and synovial CD4+ cells in juvenile arthritis. Some clones are missing from TCRdb's copy, which holds only in-frame ones; the method was immunoSEQ multiplex PCR. The sample lists about 34,000 clones; roughly 96% were seen once. The sample comprised CD4+ T cells from blood. The source is a human donor with juvenile idiopathic arthritis.

The rearrangement uses TRBV19 and TRBJ1-2; D not certain. The CDR3 runs to 12 residues. CDR1 and CDR2 from the germline V gene are LNHDA and SQIVND (reference sequence). CDR3 nucleotide sequence: TGTGCATCGAAGCCTCCTAACTATGGCTACACCTTC. Translating it yields CASKPPNYGYTF.

This clone appeared a few times. The V and J genes are TRBV5-1 and TRBJ2-3; TRBD2 agrees at 8 bases. CDR3 length: 15 amino acids. The ends lost 2 bases at V and 2 bases at J; junction bases unmatched: 4. The V gene's germline CDR1 is SGHRS and CDR2 YFSETQ. The CDR3: CASSLSSGTTDTQYF. The CDR3 nucleotides are TGCGCCAGCAGCTTAAGTAGCGGGACCACAGATACGCAGTATTTT.

Concerning this clone: A junction boundary mismatches the germline segment, possibly from a read error. The rearrangement joins TRBV9 to TRBJ2-1; 8 bases fit TRBD2. The CDR3 has 16 residues. Looked up from germline, CDR1 is SGDLS and CDR2 is YYNGEE. In DNA form, the CDR3 reads TGTGCCATCAGCGTAGAGCCGGGAGGGCCTCACAATGAGCAGTTCTTC. It translates to CAISVEPGGPHNEQFF.

This clone was picked up one time. V gene TRBV5-4 combines with J gene TRBJ2-7, with TRBD1 identical over 9 bases. CDR1 and CDR2 from the germline V gene are SGHNT and YYREEE (reference sequence). V gave up 3 bases and J gave up 1 base; unmatched junction bases: 5. The CDR3 runs to 15 residues. The CDR3 loop reads CASSWGGQGSYEQYF. CDR3 bases: TGTGCCAGCAGCTGGGGGGGACAGGGTTCCTACGAGCAGTACTTC.

This chain links TRBV25-1 with TRBJ2-7, with TRBD2 identical over 11 bases. Trimming took 6 bases from V and 2 from J; bases not matched to a gene: 6. The germline V gene encodes CDR1 MGHDK and CDR2 SYGVNS. There are 15 residues in the CDR3. In nucleotides, the CDR3 is TGTGCCAGCAGCCCGAAGACTAGCGGGGCCTACGAGCAGTACTTC. Translating it yields CASSPKTSGAYEQYF.

The chain joins TRBV5-4 to TRBJ2-5, with D unclear. CDR1 SGHNT and CDR2 YYREEE come from the germline V gene (reference sequence). The CDR3 length is 13 residues. Trimming pared 0 bases from V and 3 bases from J, leaving 6 bases between. CDR3 coding DNA: TGTGCCAGCAGCTTGGTGCCAGAAGAGACCCAGTACTTC. Protein: CASSLVPEETQYF.

V usage is TRBV30 and J usage is TRBJ1-1; maybe TRBD1 (6 bases). Germline-derived CDR1 and CDR2 are GTSNPN and SVGIG (reference sequence). The V gene lost 3 bases and the J gene lost 7 bases, with 12 bases spanning the gap. This CDR3 region has 12 residues. The CDR3 reads CAWSSTGFEAFF. As DNA, the CDR3 is TGTGCCTGGAGCTCAACAGGGTTTGAAGCTTTCTTT.

V and J are TRBV11-2 and TRBJ2-3; D may be TRBD2 (7 bases). Trimming removed 5 bases from V and 2 bases from J, with 14 bases in between. This CDR3 has 15 residues. CDR1 and CDR2 from the germline V gene are SGHAT and FQNNGV. CDR3 coding DNA: TGTGCCAGCAGCCCAAGAGGGGGGGCCACAGATACGCAGTATTTT. It encodes CASSPRGGATDTQYF.

The chain employs TRBV5-4 and TRBJ2-3, with D possibly TRBD1 on 6 matching bases. Trimming left V 6 bases short and J 2 bases short, with 13 bases between. CDR1 and CDR2 from the germline V gene are SGHNT and YYREEE (reference sequence). This CDR3 spans 14 amino acids. CDR3 loop: CASTRDKPTDTQYF. For the CDR3, the DNA is TGTGCCAGCACCCGGGACAAGCCCACAGATACGCAGTATTTT. The full variable domain, rest sourced from reference TRBV5-4 and TRBJ2-3, is ETGVTQSPTHLIKTRGQQVTLRCSSQSGHNTVSWYQQALGQGPQFIFQYYREEENGRGNFPPRFSGLQFPNYSSELNVNALELDDSALYLCASTRDKPTDTQYFGPGTRLTVL.

This chain uses TRBV30 with TRBJ1-3; D not certain. V lost 2 bases and J lost 0, with 11 bases in between. CDR1 is GTSNPN and CDR2 is SVGIG in the germline V gene (reference sequence). The CDR3 consists of 15 residues. The CDR3 region has the DNA TGTGCCTGGAGTCTAACAGTGAACTCTGGAAACACCATATATTTT. Translated: CAWSLTVNSGNTIYF.

The J gene is TRBJ2-3, the V gene TRBV7-2; 8 bases align to TRBD2. The trim removed 5 bases at V and 2 bases at J, leaving 12 bases unmatched. Per the germline V gene, CDR1 is SGHTA and CDR2 is FQGNSA. The CDR3 has 17 amino acids. CDR3 in DNA: TGTGCCAGCAGCCATATGGCGGGGGGACCTTCCACAGATACGCAGTATTTT. This codes for CASSHMAGGPSTDTQYF. The full variable domain, in which reference TRBV7-2 and TRBJ2-3 provide the parts outside the CDR3, is GAGVSQSPSNKVTEKGKDVELRCDPISGHTALYWYRQSLGQGLEFLIYFQGNSAPDKSGLPSDRFSAERTGGSVSTLTIQRTQQEDSAVYLCASSHMAGGPSTDTQYFGPGTRLTVL.

This clone was detected once. Germline and junction disagree at one end, which may indicate a read error. CDR3 sequence: CASSFMMEGIAGELFF. The CDR3 DNA sequence: TGTGCTAGCAGCTTCATGATGGAGGGTATCGCCGGGGAGCTGTTTTTT. The V and J genes are TRBV7-7 and TRBJ2-2; possible D gene TRBD2, 6 bases. The CDR3 has 16 residues. The germline gives CDR1 SSHAT, CDR2 FNYEAQ (reference sequence).